These 27 T cell receptor beta chains share one sample of origin, sequenced in a study of molecular identifiers for immune sequencing clone quantification (dated by TCRdb to the late 2010s). Library preparation employed PCR. Sequencing was performed on a NextSeq 500. Clones were called with MiXCR by TCRdb after fastp trimmed the public reads at Q25, and only in-frame beta chains were retained. CDR3 protein sequences are deduplicated, and each keeps its most common genes and DNA. This sample lists hundreds of thousands of distinct CDR3 sequences; about 25% were detected once. The top ten clones comprise approximately 0.75% of the sample. The sequenced material came from naive CD8+ T cells from blood, with Jurkat cell RNA spiked in. According to the study, the label for this sample's cell subset or site signals: FACS-sorted CD8+CD4-CCR7+CD45RA+ naive T cells. The receptors were sampled from a human donor in good health. Some libraries in this study had Jurkat cell RNA spiked in.

This clonotype was observed a few times. The chain recombines TRBV11-2 with TRBJ2-1, with 9 bases fitting TRBD2. The J segment lost 2 bases and the V segment lost 5 bases, leaving 4 bases of the junction unmatched. Germline V gene sequence: CDR1 SGHAT, CDR2 FQNNGV. CDR3 length: 15 amino acids. The CDR3 reads CASSKTSGPYNEQFF. The CDR3 coding sequence is TGTGCCAGCAGCAAGACTAGCGGCCCCTACAATGAGCAGTTCTTC.

This clonotype was counted between two and nine times. The rearrangement joins TRBV29-1 to TRBJ2-1, with 7 bases lining up with TRBD1. This CDR3 has 13 amino acids. V shed 4 bases and J 3 bases; nucleotides not matched to a gene: 3. In germline, CDR1 is SQVTM, CDR2 ANQGSEA. The CDR3 loop is CSVARDSYNEQFF. DNA of the CDR3: TGCAGCGTTGCGAGGGACAGCTACAATGAGCAGTTCTTC.

This clonotype has a count of ten or more. The chain carries TRBV19 and TRBJ2-1, with D perhaps TRBD2 (6 bases). The germline V gene encodes CDR1 LNHDA and CDR2 SQIVND (reference sequence). This CDR3 has 12 amino acids. The germline V and J ends were trimmed by 6 bases and 5 bases, with 8 bases remaining between them. CDR3 loop: CASRASDNEQFF. The CDR3 nucleotides are TGTGCCAGTAGAGCTAGCGACAATGAGCAGTTCTTC.

As regards this clonotype: Being one base from a much bigger clone, this may be a read error. The chain couples TRBV28 to TRBJ2-7, with 8 bases matching TRBD2. The germline gives CDR1 MDHEN, CDR2 SYDVKM. V gave up 8 bases and J gave up 7 bases; unmatched junction bases: 16. CDR3 length: 15 residues. Here the CDR3 DNA reads TGTGCCAGCTCCATGACTAACGGGAGGGCCCGGGAGCAGTACTTC. Its protein is CASSMTNGRAREQYF.

This sequence joins TRBV5-1 and TRBJ2-7; the match to TRBD1 covers 7 bases. The CDR3 length is 15 residues. V lost 5 bases to trimming and J lost 2 bases; unmatched junction nucleotides: 10. Germline CDR1 SGHRS, CDR2 YFSETQ. CDR3 in amino acids: CASRYRDSDTYEQYF. The CDR3 nucleotides read TGCGCCAGCAGGTACCGGGACAGTGATACCTACGAGCAGTACTTC.

Details on this clonotype: Possible read error: a much larger clone is one base away. The CDR3 does not close with the conserved phenylalanine or tryptophan, likely indicating a read error. The V gene is TRBV7-6, the J gene TRBJ1-1; 8 nucleotides match TRBD1. The germline V gene encodes CDR1 SGHVS and CDR2 FNYEAQ. V shed 4 bases, J shed 0 bases, and the junction held 10 bases outside the gene matches. The CDR3 spans 17 residues. The CDR3 coding sequence is TGTGCCAGCAGCTCCAGTCTAGGGACAGGTCTGAACACTGAAGCTTTCTTA. Protein: CASSSSLGTGLNTEAFL.

Ten or more counts support this clonotype. V usage is TRBV14 and J usage is TRBJ2-7; TRBD1 aligns across 8 bases. Germline CDR1 and CDR2: SGHDN and FVKESK. With 3 bases clipped from V and 5 bases from J, the junction kept 12 bases outside the gene matches. The CDR3 consists of 16 residues. The CDR3: CASSQRRGQAGDEQYF. Written as DNA, the CDR3 is TGTGCCAGCAGCCAGCGACGGGGACAGGCCGGTGACGAGCAGTACTTC.

There are a few counts of this clonotype. The chain uses TRBV7-6 and TRBJ2-5, with 10 bases that match TRBD1. This CDR3 comprises 20 residues. The V gene's germline CDR1 is SGHVS and CDR2 FNYEAQ. The trim removed 5 bases at V and 3 bases at J, leaving 21 bases unmatched. Written as DNA, the CDR3 is TGTGCCAGCAGCCCAAGTCCGCCGCGACAGGGGGCATTCGTCGAAGAGACCCAGTACTTC. This sequence encodes CASSPSPPRQGAFVEETQYF.

The sample holds many counts of this clonotype. The chain combines TRBV6-5 with TRBJ2-3, with 8 nucleotides matching TRBD2. V was pared by 10 bases and J by 0 bases, with 6 bases of the junction left unmatched. In germline, CDR1 is MNHEY, CDR2 SVGAGI. The CDR3 covers 14 residues. The CDR3 is CATNGGGSTDTQYF. CDR3 in DNA: TGTGCCACCAACGGGGGGGGCAGCACAGATACGCAGTATTTT.

This clonotype was seen at least ten times. The chain joins TRBV7-9 to TRBJ2-3; 8 bases line up with TRBD2. Per germline, CDR1 SEHNR and CDR2 FQNEAQ (reference sequence). Unmatched junction bases numbered 6, after V lost 11 bases and J lost 2 bases. This CDR3 comprises 13 residues. CDR3 sequence: CALRGAITDTQYF. DNA of the CDR3: TGTGCCCTGCGGGGGGCTATCACAGATACGCAGTATTTT.

Worth noting for this clonotype: As the CDR3 is not closed by the conserved phenylalanine or tryptophan, this likely results from a read error. The genes are TRBV14 and TRBJ2-7; 8 bases are shared with TRBD2. J lost 7 bases, V lost 1 base, and 3 bases had no gene match. Germline-derived CDR1 and CDR2 are SGHDN and FVKESK. This CDR3 has 13 amino acids. The CDR3 DNA is TGTGCCAGCAGCCAAGGACTAGCGAGGGAGCAGTACTCC. Translating it yields CASSQGLAREQYS.

This clonotype was recorded a few times. The rearrangement links TRBV27 to TRBJ2-7; D gene unclear. Trimming cost V 3 bases and J 0 bases, with 15 bases left between them. The germline V gene encodes CDR1 MNHEY and CDR2 SMNVEV (reference sequence). This CDR3 is 16 amino acids long. The CDR3: CASSLSPGTSSYEQYF. The CDR3 region has the DNA TGTGCCAGCAGTTTGTCCCCAGGAACGAGCTCCTACGAGCAGTACTTC.

The rearrangement joins TRBV6-1 to TRBJ2-7, with D unresolved. Trimming removed 8 bases from V and 3 bases from J, with 14 bases in between. The germline V gene has CDR1 MNHNS and CDR2 SASEGT. CDR3 length: 13 residues. As DNA, the CDR3 is TGTGCCAGCTGGACGGATAGAATCTACGAGCAGTACTTC. Translated, it gives CASWTDRIYEQYF.

On this clonotype: This clone may be a read error of a much larger clone one base away. The chain couples TRBV16 to TRBJ2-7; possibly TRBD1 for D (6 bases). Germline V gene sequence: CDR1 KGHSY, CDR2 FQNENV. V was clipped by 4 bases and J by 6 bases, with 16 bases between them. CDR3 length: 14 residues. The chain's CDR3 is CASSLPQAQGEQYF. The CDR3 DNA reads as TGTGCCAGCAGCCTACCCCAGGCACAGGGCGAGCAGTACTTC. The variable domain in full, completed from reference TRBV16 and TRBJ2-7, reads GEEVAQTPKHLVRGEGQKAKLYCAPIKGHSYVFWYQQVLKNEFKFLISFQNENVFDETGMPKERFSAKCLPNSPCSLEIQATKLEDSAVYFCASSLPQAQGEQYFGPGTRLTVT.

The chain recombines TRBV29-1 with TRBJ1-2; possibly TRBD1 for D (5 bases). CDR1 SQVTM and CDR2 ANQGSEA come from the germline V gene. The CDR3 runs to 18 residues. V was pared by 2 bases and J by 7 bases, with 29 bases between. CDR3 nucleotides: TGCAGCGTTGAATTGAGTCTCTCCTGGGACGGCTCGTATGGTGGCTACACCTTC. Translating gives CSVELSLSWDGSYGGYTF.

The chain couples TRBV12-3 or TRBV12-4 to TRBJ2-2; D possibly uses TRBD1 or TRBD2 (5 bases each). This CDR3 contains 16 residues. Trimming removed 5 bases from V and 3 bases from J, with 16 bases in between. DNA of the CDR3: TGTGCCAGCAGTGGCCGTGAGGGGCCGTACACCGGGGAGCTGTTTTTT. Protein: CASSGREGPYTGELFF.

The chain is built from TRBV12-3 or TRBV12-4 and TRBJ2-7, with 10 bases matching TRBD2. This CDR3 spans 15 amino acids. V was clipped by 6 bases and J by 7 bases; unmatched bases: 12. Written as DNA, the CDR3 is TGTGCCAGCAGCTCCCTAGCGGGGGAGGACAATGAGCAGTACTTC. Translated: CASSSLAGEDNEQYF.

The chain has TRBV5-6 and TRBJ1-1; D possibly corresponds to TRBD1 (5 bases). In germline, CDR1 is SGHDT, CDR2 YYEEEE. There are 15 residues in the CDR3. Trimming shortened V by 0 bases and J by 2 bases, and 11 bases separated the two germline ends. CDR3 bases: TGTGCCAGCAGCTTGGTGGCGACAGTCAACACTGAAGCTTTCTTT. Translating gives CASSLVATVNTEAFF.

The chain combines TRBV5-6 with TRBJ1-1, with 10 bases that match TRBD1. Trimming cost V 0 bases and J 4 bases; bases outside gene matches: 6. The CDR3 covers 16 residues. Germline-derived CDR1 and CDR2 are SGHDT and YYEEEE. CDR3 sequence reads: CASSLAAGQGSTEAFF. The CDR3 nucleotides are TGTGCCAGCAGCTTGGCGGCGGGACAGGGGAGCACTGAAGCTTTCTTT.

This clonotype occurred a few times. The chain carries TRBV7-9 and TRBJ2-7; D possibly uses TRBD1 or TRBD2 (5 bases each). Germline CDR1 and CDR2: SEHNR and FQNEAQ (reference sequence). Trimming removed 0 bases from V and 7 bases from J, with 13 bases in between. This CDR3 spans 14 amino acids. For the CDR3, the DNA is TGTGCCAGCAGCTTAGCGACGGGGACGGGGGAGCAGTACTTC. Its translation is CASSLATGTGEQYF.

This clonotype has more than one count but fewer than ten. The chain combines TRBV3-1 with TRBJ2-3; 9 nucleotides match TRBD2. Per germline, CDR1 LGHDT and CDR2 YNNKEL (reference sequence). The CDR3 runs 18 residues. V was clipped by 4 bases and J by 0 bases; unmatched bases: 11. The CDR3 region is CASSPGTSPDSSTDTQYF. In nucleotides, the CDR3 is TGTGCCAGCAGCCCAGGGACTAGCCCGGACTCTAGCACAGATACGCAGTATTTT.

V and J are TRBV18 and TRBJ2-2; 9 bases are shared with TRBD1. The CDR3 length is 15 residues. From germline, CDR1 is KGHSH and CDR2 LQKENI. The junction had 2 bases not matched to a gene; V was cut back by 0 bases and J by 6 bases. The CDR3 DNA reads as TGTGCCAGCTCACCACCCGGGACAGGGTCCGGGGAGCTGTTTTTT. This codes for CASSPPGTGSGELFF. Together with reference TRBV18 and TRBJ2-2, the CDR3 gives the full variable domain: NAGVMQNPRHLVRRRGQEARLRCSPMKGHSHVYWYRQLPEEGLKFMVYLQKENIIDESGMPKERFSAEFPKEGPSILRIQQVVRGDSAAYFCASSPPGTGSGELFFGEGSRLTVL.

This clonotype showed up just a few times. The chain carries TRBV20-1 and TRBJ2-7, with D tentatively TRBD1 (6 bases). V was trimmed by 7 bases and J by 1 base, leaving 20 bases between them. CDR1 and CDR2 from the germline V gene are DFQATT and SNEGSKA (reference sequence). The CDR3 extends over 15 amino acids. CDR3 DNA sequence: TGCAGTGTCATCAAACGCCGGGACATATCCTACGAGCAGTACTTC. Its protein product is CSVIKRRDISYEQYF.

To note about this clonotype: A much bigger clone sits one base away, suggesting this may be a read error. This chain links TRBV28 with TRBJ1-1; D unresolved. Looked up from germline, CDR1 is MDHEN and CDR2 is SYDVKM. CDR3 length equals 13 residues. CDR3 protein: CASRITLNTEAVF. In nucleotides, the CDR3 is TGTGCCAGCAGGATTACCTTGAACACTGAAGCTGTCTTT.

This clonotype was observed many times. The CDR3 here is CATSRDFQGPQHF. The DNA of the CDR3 is TGTGCCACCAGCAGAGATTTCCAGGGACCCCAGCATTTT. V is TRBV15 and J is TRBJ1-5; D possibly corresponds to TRBD1 (5 bases). In germline, CDR1 is LNHNV, CDR2 YYDKDF (reference sequence). V was trimmed by 0 bases and J by 10 bases, leaving 10 bases between them. The CDR3 is made up of 13 amino acids.

The chain carries TRBV7-9 and TRBJ1-1; 7 bases line up with TRBD1. Germline V gene data show CDR1 as SEHNR and CDR2 as FQNEAQ (reference sequence). Losses at the gene ends were 5 bases for V and 4 bases for J; bases not matched to a gene: 10. There are 15 residues in the CDR3. Written as DNA, the CDR3 is TGTGCCAGCAGCCCTTCGACAGGGCGTGGCACTGAAGCTTTCTTT. It specifies CASSPSTGRGTEAFF. Supplemented by reference TRBV7-9 and TRBJ1-1, the full variable domain reads DTGVSQNPRHKITKRGQNVTFRCDPISEHNRLYWYRQTLGQGPEFLTYFQNEAQLEKSRLLSDRFSAERPKGSFSTLEIQRTEQGDSAMYLCASSPSTGRGTEAFFGQGTRLTVV.

The chain combines TRBV10-3 with TRBJ1-4; tentatively, D is TRBD1 (5 bases). This CDR3 is built from 15 residues. The ends were cut back, 4 bases at V and 0 bases at J, with 9 bases in the middle. Germline values: CDR1 ENHRY, CDR2 SYGVKD. The CDR3 sequence is CAISAGGSTNEKLFF. DNA of the CDR3: TGTGCCATCAGTGCGGGGGGGTCAACTAATGAAAAACTGTTTTTT.